This T cell receptor beta chain was obtained from a study of blood T cells in healthy people across ages. Regarding the study as a whole: Age showed a roughly linear inverse relationship with TCR beta diversity per million T cells.

A second PCR, run for about 7 to 11 cycles, used a sample-barcoded 5' primer plus a J-beta primer mix. TCRdb ran MiXCR on the 5' RACE reads and lists one entry per CDR3 protein. The sample shows approximately 820,000 distinct CDR3 sequences, around 45% of them seen only once. This clonotype came up a few times. Its specificity is unknown. The sample comprised blood. This TCR came from a man aged 55 to 70 in good health.

CDR3 region: CASSSGQGLYGYTF. The CDR3 coding sequence is TGCGCCAGCAGCTCGGGGCAGGGCCTCTATGGCTACACCTTC. The gene calls are TRBV5-1 and TRBJ1-2; tentative D call: TRBD1 (5 bases). From germline, CDR1 is SGHRS and CDR2 YFSETQ. Deletions cut 3 bases from V and 4 bases from J, with 13 bases between. The length of the CDR3 is 14 residues.